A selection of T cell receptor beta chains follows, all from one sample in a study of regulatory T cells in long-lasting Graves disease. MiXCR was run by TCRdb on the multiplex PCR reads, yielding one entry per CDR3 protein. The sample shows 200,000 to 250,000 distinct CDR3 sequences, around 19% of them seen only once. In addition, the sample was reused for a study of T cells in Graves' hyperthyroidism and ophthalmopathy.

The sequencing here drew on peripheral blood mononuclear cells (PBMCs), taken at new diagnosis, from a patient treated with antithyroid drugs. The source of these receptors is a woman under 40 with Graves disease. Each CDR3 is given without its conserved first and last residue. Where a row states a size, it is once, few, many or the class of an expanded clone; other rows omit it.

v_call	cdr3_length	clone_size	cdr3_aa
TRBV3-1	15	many	ASSQKKVWESSETQY
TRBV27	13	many	ASTLEGGTKNIQY
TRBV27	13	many	ASSLKRGMNTEAF
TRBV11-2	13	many	ASSLDLAGLRELF
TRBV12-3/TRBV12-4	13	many	ASNLGGGYRDTQY
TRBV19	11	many	ASSIGLADEQY
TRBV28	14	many	ASSTPSLPAKNIQY
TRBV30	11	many	AWSVEFNTEAF
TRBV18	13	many	ASSPPGRALDGYT
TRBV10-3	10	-	ATAGGRDTQY
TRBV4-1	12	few	ASSPPAGAYEQY
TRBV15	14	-	ATSRAVTGRDTEAF
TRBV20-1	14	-	SAAPVQGRIGETQY
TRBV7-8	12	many	ASSRDRRGEKLF
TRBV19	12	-	ASSISGPTGELF
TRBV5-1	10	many	ASSLSANEQY
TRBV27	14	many	ASSAFAGTGNRGYT
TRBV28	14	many	ASSRGSAGRRREQF
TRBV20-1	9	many	SAQGADTQY
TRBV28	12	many	ASIPQGAGEKLF
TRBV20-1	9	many	SPGGTGELF
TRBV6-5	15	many	ASSYVPLAGSYNEQF
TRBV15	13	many	ATSRDIAEDYGYT
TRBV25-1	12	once	ASSPALYNSPLH
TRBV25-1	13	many	ASSFAGTGGTGYT
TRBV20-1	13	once	SAGVTSGLNNKQF
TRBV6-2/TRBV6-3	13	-	ASASEGAGGNTIY
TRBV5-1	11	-	ASSYLLGGELF
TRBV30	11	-	AWGAGFDQPQH
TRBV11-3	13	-	ASSLAGQGPYEQF
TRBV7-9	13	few	ASSFYRSSYDEQF
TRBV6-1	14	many	ASSGTGGRAGNTIY
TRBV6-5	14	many	ASSYSAGWGQETQY
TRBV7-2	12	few	ASSLSSLNEKLF
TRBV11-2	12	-	ASSTGVAYYEQL
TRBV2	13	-	ASSEDRGSHYGYT
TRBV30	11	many	AWRLAGIYEQF
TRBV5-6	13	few	ASSAPTGPIHEQY
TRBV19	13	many	ASSRTRQSWTEAF
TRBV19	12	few	ASSIAGLGKTQY
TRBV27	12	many	ASRHTGGAGKLF
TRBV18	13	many	ASSSGRPGNSPLH
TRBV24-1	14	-	ATSDPSGSSYNEQF
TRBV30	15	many	AWSNSKTGGVNTEAF
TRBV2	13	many	ASSDPRGSYNEQF
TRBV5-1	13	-	ASSPGQINQETQY
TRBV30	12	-	AWRARTGNNEQF
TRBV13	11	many	ASSPGTAYEQY
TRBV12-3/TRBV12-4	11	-	ASSSTGNQPQH
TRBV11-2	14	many	ASSIGTSGGPKEQY
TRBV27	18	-	ASSYPRTGGWGLSGNTIY
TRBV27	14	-	ASSSSRQGRRYEQY
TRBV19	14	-	ASSSRRGPVGNTIY